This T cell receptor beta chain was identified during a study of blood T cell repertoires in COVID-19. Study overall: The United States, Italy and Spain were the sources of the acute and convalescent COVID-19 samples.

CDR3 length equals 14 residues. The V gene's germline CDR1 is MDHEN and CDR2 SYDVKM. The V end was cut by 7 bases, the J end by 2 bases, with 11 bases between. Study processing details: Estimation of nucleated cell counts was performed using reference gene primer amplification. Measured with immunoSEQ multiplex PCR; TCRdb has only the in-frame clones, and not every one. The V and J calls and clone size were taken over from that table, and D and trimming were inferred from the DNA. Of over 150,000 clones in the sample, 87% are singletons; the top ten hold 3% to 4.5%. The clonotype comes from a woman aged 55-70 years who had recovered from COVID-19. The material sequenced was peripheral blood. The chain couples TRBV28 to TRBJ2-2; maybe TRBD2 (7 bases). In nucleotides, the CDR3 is TGTGCCAGCATGGGGGGGCTTAACACCGGGGAGCTGTTTTTT. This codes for CASMGGLNTGELFF.